This T cell receptor beta chain emerged from a study of human T cells and chemical hapten exposure. This clonotype was detected only a few times. Its antigen is undetermined. V was cut by 4 bases and J by 1 base, with 9 bases left in between. CDR1 is DFQATT and CDR2 is SNEGSKA in the germline V gene (reference sequence). There are 13 residues in the CDR3. Time point described: pre-sensitization, week 0. Treatment described: therapeutic diphenylcyclopropenone sensitization with weekly scalp DPC. Study-wide results and limits: Healthy individuals' immune responses may differ from those of donors, who had alopecia. Significantly more large CDR3 similarity clusters arose among expanded TCRs than among controls. TCRs at a frequency above 1 in 1000 stayed unchanged with DPC sensitization.

TCRdb used MiXCR to reprocess the RACE reads, holding one entry per CDR3 protein. The sample yields some 360,000 distinct CDR3 sequences, around 5.5% seen once. The chain has TRBV20-1 and TRBJ2-3, with no clear D. The sample was whole blood, taken in connection with sensitization to the hapten diphenylcyclopropenone (DPC). This TCR came from a woman aged 45-65 years with alopecia areata. Some clones in this sample may be carry-over from other donors' samples. In nucleotides, the CDR3 is TGCAGTGCTACAAGCGAACGCACAGATACGCAGTATTTT. Amino acid sequence: CSATSERTDTQYF.